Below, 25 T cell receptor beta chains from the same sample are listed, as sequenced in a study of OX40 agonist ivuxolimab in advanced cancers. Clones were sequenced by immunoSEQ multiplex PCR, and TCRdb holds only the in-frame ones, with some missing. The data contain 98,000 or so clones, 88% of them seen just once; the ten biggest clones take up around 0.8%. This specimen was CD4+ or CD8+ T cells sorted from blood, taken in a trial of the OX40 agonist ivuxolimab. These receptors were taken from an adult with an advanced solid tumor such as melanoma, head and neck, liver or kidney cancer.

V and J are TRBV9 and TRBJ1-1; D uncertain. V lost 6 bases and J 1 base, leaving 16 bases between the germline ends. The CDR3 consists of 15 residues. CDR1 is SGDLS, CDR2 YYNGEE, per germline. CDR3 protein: CASTPFDRPNTEAFF. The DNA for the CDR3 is TGTGCCAGCACCCCCTTCGACCGACCGAACACTGAAGCTTTCTTT. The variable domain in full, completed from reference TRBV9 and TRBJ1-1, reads DSGVTQTPKHLITATGQRVTLRCSPRSGDLSVYWYQQSLDQGLQFLIQYYNGEERAKGNILERFSAQQFPDLHSELNLSSLELGDSALYFCASTPFDRPNTEAFFGQGTRLTVV.

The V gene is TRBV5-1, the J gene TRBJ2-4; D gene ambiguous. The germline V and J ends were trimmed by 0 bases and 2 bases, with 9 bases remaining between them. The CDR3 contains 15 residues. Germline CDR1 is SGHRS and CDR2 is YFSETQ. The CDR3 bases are TGCGCCAGCAGCTTGGACGGGCTATCCAAAAACATTCAGTACTTC. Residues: CASSLDGLSKNIQYF.

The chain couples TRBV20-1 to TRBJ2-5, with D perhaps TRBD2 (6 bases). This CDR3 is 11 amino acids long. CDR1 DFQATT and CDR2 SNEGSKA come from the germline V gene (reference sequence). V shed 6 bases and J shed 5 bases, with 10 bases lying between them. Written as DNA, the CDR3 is TGCAGTGCGTGGGCGGGGGAGACCCAGTACTTC. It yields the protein CSAWAGETQYF.

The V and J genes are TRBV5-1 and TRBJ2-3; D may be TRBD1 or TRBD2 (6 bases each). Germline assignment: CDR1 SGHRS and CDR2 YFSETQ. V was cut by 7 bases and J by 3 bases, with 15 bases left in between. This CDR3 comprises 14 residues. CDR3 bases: TGCGCCAGCCAGTTAGGGGGGCCGACAGATACGCAGTATTTT. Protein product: CASQLGGPTDTQYF.

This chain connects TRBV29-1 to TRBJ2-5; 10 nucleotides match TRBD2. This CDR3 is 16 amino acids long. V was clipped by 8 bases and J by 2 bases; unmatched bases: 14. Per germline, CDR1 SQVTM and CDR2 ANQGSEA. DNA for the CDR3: TGCAGCATCCCGGGGCTAGCGGGAGTAGGGCAAGAGACCCAGTACTTC. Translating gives CSIPGLAGVGQETQYF.

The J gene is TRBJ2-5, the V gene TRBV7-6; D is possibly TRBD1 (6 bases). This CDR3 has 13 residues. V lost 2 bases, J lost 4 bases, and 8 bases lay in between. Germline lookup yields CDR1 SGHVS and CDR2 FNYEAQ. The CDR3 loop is CASSLRGRETQYF. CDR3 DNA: TGTGCCAGCAGCTTAAGGGGGAGAGAGACCCAGTACTTC.

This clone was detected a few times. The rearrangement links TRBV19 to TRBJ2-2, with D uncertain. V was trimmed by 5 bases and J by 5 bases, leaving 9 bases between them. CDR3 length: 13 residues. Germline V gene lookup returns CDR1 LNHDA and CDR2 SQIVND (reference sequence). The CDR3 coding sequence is TGTGCCAGTAGTTGGGCGCGGACCGGGGAGCTGTTTTTT. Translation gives CASSWARTGELFF.

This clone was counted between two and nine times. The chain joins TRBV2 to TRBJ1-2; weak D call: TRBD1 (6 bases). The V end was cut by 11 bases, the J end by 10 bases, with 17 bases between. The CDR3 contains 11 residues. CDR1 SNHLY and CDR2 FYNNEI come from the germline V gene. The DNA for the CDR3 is TGTGCCTCCTCCGGGGGGGCGTTCTACACCTTC. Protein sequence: CASSGGAFYTF.

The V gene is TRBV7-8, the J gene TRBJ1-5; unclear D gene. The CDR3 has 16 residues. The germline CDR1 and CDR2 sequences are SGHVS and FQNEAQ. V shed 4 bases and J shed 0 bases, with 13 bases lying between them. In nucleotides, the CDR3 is TGTGCCAGCAGCTCTGTCCGGTACCTTAGCAATCAGCCCCAGCATTTT. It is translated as CASSSVRYLSNQPQHF. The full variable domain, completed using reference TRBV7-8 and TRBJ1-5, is GAGVSQSPRYKVAKRGQDVALRCDPISGHVSLFWYQQALGQGPEFLTYFQNEAQLDKSGLPSDRFFAERPEGSVSTLKIQRTQQEDSAVYLCASSSVRYLSNQPQHFGDGTRLSIL.

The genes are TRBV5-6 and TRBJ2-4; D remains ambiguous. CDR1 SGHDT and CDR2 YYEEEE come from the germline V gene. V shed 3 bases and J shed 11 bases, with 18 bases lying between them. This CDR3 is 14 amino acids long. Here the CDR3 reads CASSSSRAPHFQYF. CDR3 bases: TGTGCCAGCAGCTCGAGTCGGGCTCCTCATTTTCAGTACTTC.

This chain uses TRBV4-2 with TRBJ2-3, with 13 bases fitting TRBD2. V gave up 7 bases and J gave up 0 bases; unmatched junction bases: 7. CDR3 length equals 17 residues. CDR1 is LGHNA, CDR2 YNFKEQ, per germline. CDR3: CASTRTSGSGSTDTQYF. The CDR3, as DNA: TGTGCCAGCACCCGGACTAGCGGGAGTGGAAGCACAGATACGCAGTATTTT.

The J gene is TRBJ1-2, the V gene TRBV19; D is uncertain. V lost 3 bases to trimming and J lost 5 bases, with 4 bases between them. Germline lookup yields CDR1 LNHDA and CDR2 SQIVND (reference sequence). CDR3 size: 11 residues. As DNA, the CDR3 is TGTGCCAGTAGTATGGGTTATGGCTACACCTTC. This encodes CASSMGYGYTF. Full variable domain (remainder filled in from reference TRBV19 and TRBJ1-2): DGGITQSPKYLFRKEGQNVTLSCEQNLNHDAMYWYRQDPGQGLRLIYYSQIVNDFQKGDIAEGYSVSREKKESFPLTVTSAQKNPTAFYLCASSMGYGYTFGSGTRLTVV.

CDR3: CASSEGFGHEQFF. Written as DNA, the CDR3 is TGTGCCAGCAGTGAAGGATTTGGCCATGAGCAGTTCTTC. The genes are TRBV6-1 and TRBJ2-1; no firm D call. Germline CDR1 is MNHNS and CDR2 is SASEGT. The V and J ends lost 1 base and 8 bases respectively, with 9 bases between them. The length of the CDR3 is 13 residues.

The CDR3 loop reads CASSLQDRELTGELFF. As DNA, the CDR3 is TGTGCCAGCAGCCTTCAGGACAGAGAACTGACCGGGGAGCTGTTTTTT. The chain uses TRBV7-2 and TRBJ2-2; tentatively, D is TRBD1 (6 bases). The CDR3 length is 16 residues. From germline, CDR1 is SGHTA and CDR2 FQGNSA. Trimming removed 5 bases from V and 5 bases from J, with 18 bases in between.

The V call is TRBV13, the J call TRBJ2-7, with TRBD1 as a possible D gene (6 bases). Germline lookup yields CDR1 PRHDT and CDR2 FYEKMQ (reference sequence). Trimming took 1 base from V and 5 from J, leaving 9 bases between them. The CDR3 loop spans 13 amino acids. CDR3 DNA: TGTGCCAGCAGCTTAGTGGGGGCGCACGAGCAGTACTTC. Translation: CASSLVGAHEQYF.

The CDR3 protein is CASSLGGTGSNYGYTF. The CDR3 DNA reads as TGTGCCAGCAGCTTAGGGGGGACAGGGAGTAACTATGGCTACACCTTC. The genes are TRBV7-2 and TRBJ1-2, with TRBD1 identical over 9 bases. V gave up 1 base and J gave up 1 base; unmatched junction bases: 4. Looked up from germline, CDR1 is SGHTA and CDR2 is FQGNSA. There are 16 residues in the CDR3.

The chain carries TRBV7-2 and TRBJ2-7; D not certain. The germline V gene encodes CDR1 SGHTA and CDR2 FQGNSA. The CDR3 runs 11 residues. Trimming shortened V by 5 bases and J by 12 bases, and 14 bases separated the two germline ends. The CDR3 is CASSQEVQRYF. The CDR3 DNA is TGTGCCAGCAGCCAGGAAGTTCAGCGGTACTTC.

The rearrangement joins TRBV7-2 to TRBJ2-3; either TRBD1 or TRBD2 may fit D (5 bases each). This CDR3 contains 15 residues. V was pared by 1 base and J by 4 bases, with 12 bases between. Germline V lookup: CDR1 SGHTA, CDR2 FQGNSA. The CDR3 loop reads CASSLDWGWADTQYF. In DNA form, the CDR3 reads TGTGCCAGCAGCTTAGATTGGGGGTGGGCAGATACGCAGTATTTT.

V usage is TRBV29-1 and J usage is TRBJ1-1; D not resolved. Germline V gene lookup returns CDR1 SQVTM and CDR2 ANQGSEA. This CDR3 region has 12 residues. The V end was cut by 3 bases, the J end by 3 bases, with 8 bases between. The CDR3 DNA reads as TGCAGCGTTGAGCGGCGTTACACTGAAGCTTTCTTT. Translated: CSVERRYTEAFF. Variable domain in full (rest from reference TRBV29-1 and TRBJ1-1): SAVISQKPSRDICQRGTSLTIQCQVDSQVTMMFWYRQQPGQSLTLIATANQGSEATYESGFVIDKFPISRPNLTFSTLTVSNMSPEDSSIYLCSVERRYTEAFFGQGTRLTVV.

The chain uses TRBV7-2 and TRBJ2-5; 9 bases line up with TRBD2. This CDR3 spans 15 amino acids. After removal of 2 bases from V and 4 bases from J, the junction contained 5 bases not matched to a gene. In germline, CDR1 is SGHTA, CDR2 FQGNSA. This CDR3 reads CASSLTAGGLETQYF. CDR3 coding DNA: TGTGCCAGCAGCTTAACGGCGGGAGGGTTAGAGACCCAGTACTTC.

Here the CDR3 reads CASRGGGKETQYF. CDR3 in DNA: TGTGCCAGCAGGGGGGGAGGAAAGGAGACCCAGTACTTC. The chain has TRBV2 and TRBJ2-5; maybe TRBD2 (6 bases). The V gene lost 6 bases and the J gene lost 5 bases, with 13 bases spanning the gap. The germline CDR1 and CDR2 sequences are SNHLY and FYNNEI. This CDR3 contains 13 residues.

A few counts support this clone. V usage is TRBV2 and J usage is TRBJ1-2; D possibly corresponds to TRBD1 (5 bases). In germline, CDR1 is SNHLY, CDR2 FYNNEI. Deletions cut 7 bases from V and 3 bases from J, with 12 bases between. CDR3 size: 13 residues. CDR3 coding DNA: TGTGCCAGCAATCCCCAGGGAGACTATGGCTACACCTTC. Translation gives CASNPQGDYGYTF.

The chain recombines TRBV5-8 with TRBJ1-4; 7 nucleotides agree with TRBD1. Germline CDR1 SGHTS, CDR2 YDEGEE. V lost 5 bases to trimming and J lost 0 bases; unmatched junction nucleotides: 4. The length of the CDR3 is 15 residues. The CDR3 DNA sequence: TGTGCCAGCAGTCCACAGGGGACAACTAATGAAAAACTGTTTTTT. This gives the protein CASSPQGTTNEKLFF.

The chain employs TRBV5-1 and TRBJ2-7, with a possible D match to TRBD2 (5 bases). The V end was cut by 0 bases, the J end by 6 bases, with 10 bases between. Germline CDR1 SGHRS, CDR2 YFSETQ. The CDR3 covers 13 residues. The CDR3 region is CASSLGERSEQYF. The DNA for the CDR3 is TGCGCCAGCAGCTTGGGGGAGCGTTCCGAGCAGTACTTC.

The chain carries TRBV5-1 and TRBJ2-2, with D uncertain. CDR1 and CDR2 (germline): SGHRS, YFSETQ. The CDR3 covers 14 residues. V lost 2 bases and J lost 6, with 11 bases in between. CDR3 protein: CASSLGNPSGELFF. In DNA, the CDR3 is TGCGCCAGCAGCTTAGGCAATCCTTCCGGGGAGCTGTTTTTT.